The 24 T cell receptor beta chains listed next were all sequenced from one sample in a study of blood T cell repertoires in COVID-19. Assay used: immunoSEQ multiplex PCR; TCRdb lists only in-frame clones, some missing. The table shows more than 100,000 clones, with around 89% occurring only once. Sequenced input: peripheral blood. The receptors originated from a man in his 70s with active COVID-19.

CDR3 coding DNA: TGCGCCAGCAGCTTGGGGGGTAGCGAGAGCTCCTACAATGAGCAGTTCTTC. Translating it yields CASSLGGSESSYNEQFF. The chain couples TRBV5-1 to TRBJ2-1, with D perhaps TRBD2 (5 bases). V shed 0 bases and J shed 0 bases, with 13 bases lying between them. Germline CDR1 SGHRS, CDR2 YFSETQ. This CDR3 is 17 amino acids long.

The chain couples TRBV20-1 to TRBJ2-3; D might be TRBD2 (5 bases). V gave up 6 bases and J gave up 5 bases, with 9 bases separating them. Germline V CDR1 and CDR2: DFQATT, SNEGSKA (reference sequence). CDR3 size: 11 residues. As DNA, the CDR3 is TGCAGTGCCTCAGGAGGAGATACGCAGTATTTT. Amino acids: CSASGGDTQYF.

In DNA form, the CDR3 reads TGTGCCAGCAGTCCCCCAGGCAGGGGGGCAGATACGCAGTATTTT. Translation: CASSPPGRGADTQYF. The chain has TRBV6-5 and TRBJ2-3, with D maybe TRBD1 (7 bases). Germline values: CDR1 MNHEY, CDR2 SVGAGI. The CDR3 runs to 15 residues. The germline V and J ends were trimmed by 5 bases and 4 bases, with 16 bases remaining between them.

The gene calls are TRBV2 and TRBJ1-4; D gene unclear. The CDR3 length is 11 residues. Trimming removed 8 bases from V and 5 bases from J, with 6 bases in between. Looked up from germline, CDR1 is SNHLY and CDR2 is FYNNEI. The DNA of the CDR3 is TGTGCCAGCCGGAGAAATGAAAAACTGTTTTTT. It translates to CASRRNEKLFF.

This clone appeared once. The genes are TRBV5-8 and TRBJ2-3; TRBD1 agrees at 8 bases. CDR1 and CDR2 (germline): SGHTS, YDEGEE. The length of the CDR3 is 15 residues. Unmatched junction bases numbered 3, after V lost 3 bases and J lost 0 bases. The CDR3 region is CASSSWTGSTDTQYF. CDR3 DNA sequence: TGTGCCAGCAGCTCCTGGACAGGGAGCACAGATACGCAGTATTTT.

The chain is built from TRBV18 and TRBJ1-2; D is possibly TRBD1 (6 bases). Germline CDR1 and CDR2: KGHSH and LQKENI. The CDR3 sequence is 12 residues long. V was shortened by 3 bases and J by 8 bases, with 10 bases between the two germline ends. DNA for the CDR3: TGTGCCAGCTCACCGTTGGACAGAGGCTACACCTTC. Protein product: CASSPLDRGYTF.

The V gene is TRBV27, the J gene TRBJ2-7; TRBD2 aligns across 8 bases. Germline V lookup: CDR1 MNHEY, CDR2 SMNVEV (reference sequence). J was trimmed by 2 bases and V by 4 bases; bases with no gene match: 1. CDR3 length: 13 residues. The CDR3 protein is CASSSGLAYEQYF. CDR3 coding DNA: TGTGCCAGCAGTTCGGGACTAGCCTACGAGCAGTACTTC.

V usage is TRBV6-5 and J usage is TRBJ2-4; 7 bases line up with TRBD1. The CDR3 is 13 residues long. V was pared by 9 bases and J by 6 bases, with 8 bases of the junction left unmatched. The germline gives CDR1 MNHEY, CDR2 SVGAGI. The DNA of the CDR3 is TGTGCCAGTGGCGGGCAGGGGGTAAACATTCAGTACTTC. It translates to CASGGQGVNIQYF.

This chain connects TRBV6-5 to TRBJ2-5; 12 bases line up with TRBD2. The germline V gene has CDR1 MNHEY and CDR2 SVGAGI. V lost 9 bases and J lost 4; bases outside the gene matches: 6. The CDR3 has 14 residues. The CDR3 DNA sequence: TGTGCCAGTTCGCTAGCGGGAGGGCTAGAGACCCAGTACTTC. It yields the protein CASSLAGGLETQYF.

The chain employs TRBV27 and TRBJ2-3, with 7 bases aligning to TRBD2. Germline V CDR1 and CDR2: MNHEY, SMNVEV (reference sequence). V was pared by 6 bases and J by 2 bases, with 11 bases of the junction left unmatched. This CDR3 has 16 amino acids. Written as DNA, the CDR3 is TGTGCCAGCAGCTGGGAGGGCCTAGGGGCCACAGATACGCAGTATTTT. Its translation is CASSWEGLGATDTQYF.

V and J are TRBV7-2 and TRBJ2-5; TRBD1 matches 7 bases. The CDR3 runs to 13 residues. Germline V gene data show CDR1 as SGHTA and CDR2 as FQGNSA. With V trimmed by 4 bases and J by 5 bases, 4 bases remained unmatched. Here the CDR3 DNA reads TGTGCCAGCAGCTACAGGGGACGCGAGACCCAGTACTTC. Protein product: CASSYRGRETQYF.

This chain links TRBV3-1 (or the pseudogene TRBV3-2) with TRBJ2-3, with TRBD1 identical over 10 bases. This CDR3 is built from 16 residues. Germline trimming cut 5 bases from V and 8 bases from J; bases unmatched to any gene: 13. CDR1 LGHDT and CDR2 YNNKEL come from the germline V gene (reference sequence). The CDR3 DNA is TGTGCCAGCAGCTTTGAGGGACAGGGGCCGAGAGGTACGCAGTATTTT. It translates to CASSFEGQGPRGTQYF.

V and J are TRBV24-1 and TRBJ2-1; D is possibly TRBD2 (5 bases). The CDR3 is made up of 13 amino acids. Germline values: CDR1 KGHDR, CDR2 SFDVKD. The V and J ends lost 6 bases and 10 bases respectively, with 15 bases between them. CDR3 amino acids: CATSPNLGGEQFF. CDR3 coding DNA: TGTGCCACCAGTCCAAACTTGGGCGGGGAGCAGTTCTTC.

The rearrangement uses TRBV19 and TRBJ2-7; possible D gene TRBD2, 6 bases. V was trimmed by 7 bases and J by 7 bases, leaving 17 bases between them. Germline-derived CDR1 and CDR2 are LNHDA and SQIVND (reference sequence). The CDR3 runs to 13 residues. This chain's CDR3 is CASTMGPRGEQYF. As DNA, the CDR3 is TGTGCCAGTACCATGGGGCCCCGGGGGGAGCAGTACTTC.

The chain links TRBV6-6 to TRBJ1-6; TRBD1 matches at 9 bases. The V segment lost 4 bases and the J segment 7 bases; nucleotides outside the gene matches: 8. Looked up from germline, CDR1 is MNHNY and CDR2 is SVGAGI (reference sequence). This CDR3 is 16 amino acids long. As DNA, the CDR3 is TGTGCCAGCAGTTTTCCCCTGGGGACAGGGAATTCACCCCTCCACTTT. Translating gives CASSFPLGTGNSPLHF.

CDR3 residues: CAWSPDSHSNQPQHF. CDR3 DNA: TGTGCCTGGAGTCCCGACTCGCATAGCAATCAGCCCCAGCATTTT. The chain has TRBV30 and TRBJ1-5, with unresolved D. The CDR3 consists of 15 residues. Trimming took off 2 bases at V and 0 bases at J, with 11 bases between the two ends. Looked up from germline, CDR1 is GTSNPN and CDR2 is SVGIG (reference sequence).

This clone was seen once. J is TRBJ2-1 and V is TRBV27; D unresolved. Germline CDR1 is MNHEY and CDR2 is SMNVEV (reference sequence). The CDR3 spans 13 residues. V was pared by 3 bases and J by 6 bases, with 9 bases between. CDR3 region: CASSFGDGNEQFF. In DNA, the CDR3 is TGTGCCAGCAGTTTTGGAGACGGCAATGAGCAGTTCTTC.

The chain recombines TRBV19 with TRBJ2-7; TRBD2 might be the D (5 bases). Looked up from germline, CDR1 is LNHDA and CDR2 is SQIVND (reference sequence). Trimming left V 2 bases short and J 5 bases short, with 7 bases between. This CDR3 is 12 amino acids long. The CDR3 region is CASSITGNEQYF. The CDR3 nucleotides read TGTGCCAGTAGTATAACGGGGAACGAGCAGTACTTC.

This clone turned up a few times. The V call is TRBV5-1, the J call TRBJ1-2, with a tentative D call TRBD1 (5 bases). This CDR3 contains 12 residues. Germline-derived CDR1 and CDR2 are SGHRS and YFSETQ. V lost 3 bases, J lost 8 bases, and 11 bases lay in between. CDR3 sequence: CASSSLRGGYTF. The CDR3 DNA sequence: TGCGCCAGCAGCTCCCTACGGGGGGGCTACACCTTC.

This chain uses TRBV28 with TRBJ2-5; D perhaps matches TRBD2 (5 bases). V was cut by 7 bases and J by 13 bases, with 16 bases left in between. The CDR3 runs 11 residues. Germline V gene lookup returns CDR1 MDHEN and CDR2 SYDVKM. The DNA of the CDR3 is TGTGCCAGCACCTCAGCGGCAGAAAGGTACTTC. It yields the protein CASTSAAERYF.

The rearrangement uses TRBV3-1 (or the pseudogene TRBV3-2) and TRBJ2-1, with D tentatively TRBD2 (5 bases). Germline assignment: CDR1 LGHDT and CDR2 YNNKEL (reference sequence). The CDR3 consists of 14 residues. V was pared by 4 bases and J by 7 bases, with 14 bases between. CDR3 region: CASSLSDYVNEQFF. In nucleotides, the CDR3 is TGTGCCAGCAGCCTCAGCGACTATGTGAATGAGCAGTTCTTC.

The genes are TRBV27 and TRBJ2-1; 8 bases are a match to TRBD2. Germline V gives CDR1 MNHEY, CDR2 SMNVEV (reference sequence). The CDR3 contains 14 residues. With 6 bases clipped from V and 0 bases from J, the junction kept 1 base outside the gene matches. The CDR3 reads CASSGTSSYNEQFF. CDR3 DNA sequence: TGTGCCAGCAGCGGGACTAGCTCCTACAATGAGCAGTTCTTC.

The chain recombines TRBV7-9 with TRBJ1-2, with TRBD1 matching over 7 bases. V trimming: 5 bases; J trimming: 4 bases; junction bases outside the gene matches: 7. The germline V gene has CDR1 SEHNR and CDR2 FQNEAQ (reference sequence). This CDR3 region has 14 residues. CDR3 region: CASSARQGAYGYTF. In nucleotides, the CDR3 is TGTGCCAGCAGCGCCAGACAGGGCGCCTATGGCTACACCTTC.

This chain uses TRBV19 with TRBJ2-7; 9 bases map to TRBD1. The germline CDR1 and CDR2 sequences are LNHDA and SQIVND (reference sequence). V lost 5 bases and J lost 6; bases outside the gene matches: 5. The CDR3 has 13 residues. The CDR3 spells CASSVLTGGEQYF. The CDR3 nucleotides read TGTGCCAGTAGTGTCTTGACAGGGGGCGAGCAGTACTTC.